The present entry profiles one TCR beta chain with its context. Its antigen is currently unknown. Per germline, CDR1 MGHRA and CDR2 YSYEKL. This CDR3 is 14 amino acids long. Trimming stripped 5 bases from V and 6 bases from J, with 16 bases between. This sample is part of a study of T-cell memory formation after mild COVID-19. TCR alpha and TCR beta cDNA libraries with sample barcodes and UMIs came from 5'RACE using constant-segment primers. TCRdb ran MiXCR on the 5' RACE reads and lists one entry per CDR3 protein. In the table there are fewer than 300,000 distinct CDR3 sequences, approximately 19% of which are singletons. Findings of the study overall: Those CD4+ clones that contracted were mainly in CM and EM (CD8+ ones in EMRA). Contracting clones, day 15 to 85, had balanced CD4/CD8, and later expanders favored CD4+. A subset of responding clones appeared in pre-infection memory, suggesting cross-reactive memory joined.

This sequence joins TRBV4-1 and TRBJ1-1, with D possibly TRBD1 on 6 matching bases. The TCR originated in a man aged 18 to 29 who had mild COVID-19 (a few samples of this study predate the infection). Cell type and time point are not known. Sequencing used PBMCs or a T cell subset sorted from them (not recorded which). The CDR3: CASSIHQGMPEAFF. CDR3 bases: TGCGCCAGCAGCATCCATCAGGGGATGCCTGAAGCTTTCTTT.